The TCR beta chain described here comes from a study of cytomegalovirus exposure and HLA in healthy donors. Findings and limits, study-wide: The study listed approximately 160 cytomegalovirus-associated TCR beta chains. In a later analysis, specific HLA alleles were associated with approximately 16,000 TCR beta sequences at a 0.05 false discovery rate. As was reported, the HLA-A and HLA-B alleles of most subjects were accurately predicted from TCR beta sequences. In vitro work confirmed that a few CMV-associated chains recognize CMV antigens.

PCR was performed using 60 Vbeta and 13 Jbeta primers. The method was immunoSEQ multiplex PCR; TCRdb's version includes in-frame clones alone and lacks a portion of them. The sample lists 100,000 to 150,000 clones, about 83% occurring once. Trimming removed 3 bases at V and 8 bases at J, with 13 bases between. The CDR3 has 13 residues. Looked up from germline, CDR1 is GTSNPN and CDR2 is SVGIG (reference sequence). As for this clone: Antigen unknown.

The source is a woman aged 40 to 49 in good health and CMV-seropositive. The chain has TRBV30 and TRBJ1-4, with D perhaps matching TRBD1 (5 bases). The sequenced material came from PBMCs. The CDR3 coding sequence is TGTGCCTGGAGCTGGGGCGGAAAGGAAAAACTGTTTTTT. The encoded protein is CAWSWGGKEKLFF.